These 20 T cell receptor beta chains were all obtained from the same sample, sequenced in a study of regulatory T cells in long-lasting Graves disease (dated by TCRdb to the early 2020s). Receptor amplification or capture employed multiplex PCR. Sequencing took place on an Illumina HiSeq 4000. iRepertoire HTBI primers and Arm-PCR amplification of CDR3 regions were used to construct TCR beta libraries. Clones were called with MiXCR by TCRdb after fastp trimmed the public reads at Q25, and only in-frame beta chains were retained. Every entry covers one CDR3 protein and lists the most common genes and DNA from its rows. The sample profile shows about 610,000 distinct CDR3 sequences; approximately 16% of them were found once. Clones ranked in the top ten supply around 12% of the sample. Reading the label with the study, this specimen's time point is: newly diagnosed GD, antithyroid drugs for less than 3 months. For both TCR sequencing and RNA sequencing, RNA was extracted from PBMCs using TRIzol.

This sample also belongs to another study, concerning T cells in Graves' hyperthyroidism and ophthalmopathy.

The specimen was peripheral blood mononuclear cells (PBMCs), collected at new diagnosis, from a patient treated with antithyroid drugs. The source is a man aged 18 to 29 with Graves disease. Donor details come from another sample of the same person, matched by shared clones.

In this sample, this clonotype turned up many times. The CDR3 sequence is CASSLDPKWGGTDTQYF. The CDR3 region has the DNA TGTGCCAGCAGTTTAGACCCGAAGTGGGGGGGGACAGATACGCAGTATTTT. The chain couples TRBV28 to TRBJ2-3, with TRBD2 matching 7 bases. Germline V gene data show CDR1 as MDHEN and CDR2 as SYDVKM. The trim removed 2 bases at V and 3 bases at J, leaving 11 bases unmatched. The CDR3 spans 17 residues.

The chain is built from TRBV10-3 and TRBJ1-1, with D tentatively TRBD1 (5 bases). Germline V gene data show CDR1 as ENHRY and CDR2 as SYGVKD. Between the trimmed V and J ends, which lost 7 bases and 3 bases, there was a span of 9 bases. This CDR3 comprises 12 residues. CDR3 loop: CAIKGGDTEAFF. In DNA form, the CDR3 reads TGTGCCATCAAAGGAGGGGACACTGAAGCTTTCTTT.

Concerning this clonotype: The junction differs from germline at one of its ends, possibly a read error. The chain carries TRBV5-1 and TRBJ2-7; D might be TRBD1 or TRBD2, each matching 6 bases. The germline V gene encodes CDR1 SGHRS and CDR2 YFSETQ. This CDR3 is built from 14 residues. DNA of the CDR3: TGCGCCAGCAGCTTGAGGAGGGGGAACTACGAGCAGTACTTT. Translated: CASSLRRGNYEQYF. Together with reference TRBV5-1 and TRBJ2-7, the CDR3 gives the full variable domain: KAGVTQTPRYLIKTRGQQVTLSCSPISGHRSVSWYQQTPGQGLQFLFEYFSETQRNKGNFPGRFSGRQFSNSRSEMNVSTLELGDSALYLCASSLRRGNYEQYFGPGTRLTVT.

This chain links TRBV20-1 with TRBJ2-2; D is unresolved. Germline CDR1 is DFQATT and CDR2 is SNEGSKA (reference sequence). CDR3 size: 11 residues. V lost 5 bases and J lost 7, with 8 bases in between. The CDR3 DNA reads TGCAGTGCTCGTGTTATCGGGGAGCTGTTTTTT. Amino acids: CSARVIGELFF.

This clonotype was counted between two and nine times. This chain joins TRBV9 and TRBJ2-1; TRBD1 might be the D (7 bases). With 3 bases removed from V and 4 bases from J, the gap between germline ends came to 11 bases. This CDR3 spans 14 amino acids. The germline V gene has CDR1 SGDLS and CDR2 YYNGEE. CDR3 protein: CASSEGAGYNEQFF. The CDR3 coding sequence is TGTGCCAGCAGCGAGGGGGCGGGATACAATGAGCAGTTCTTC.

The CDR3 coding sequence is TGTGCCAGCAGTGAAAACAGGAGCCCCGGGGAGCTGTTTTTT. It specifies CASSENRSPGELFF. The V call is TRBV2, the J call TRBJ2-2; D is perhaps TRBD1 (5 bases). Trimming pared 2 bases from V and 6 bases from J, leaving 10 bases between. The CDR3 extends over 14 amino acids. CDR1 SNHLY and CDR2 FYNNEI come from the germline V gene.

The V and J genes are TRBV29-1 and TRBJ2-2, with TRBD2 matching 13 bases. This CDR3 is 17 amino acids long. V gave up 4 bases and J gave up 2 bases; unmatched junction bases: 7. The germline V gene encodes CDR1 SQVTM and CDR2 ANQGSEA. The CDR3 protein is CSVGTGTSGENTGELFF. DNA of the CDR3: TGCAGCGTTGGTACCGGGACTAGCGGGGAAAACACCGGGGAGCTGTTTTTT.

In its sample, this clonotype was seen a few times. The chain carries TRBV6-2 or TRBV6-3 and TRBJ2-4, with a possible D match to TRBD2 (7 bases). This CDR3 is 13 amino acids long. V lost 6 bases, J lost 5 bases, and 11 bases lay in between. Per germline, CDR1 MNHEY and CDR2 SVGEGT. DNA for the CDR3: TGTGCCAGCAGAGGGGGGGGCGAAAACATTCAGTACTTC. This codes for CASRGGGENIQYF.

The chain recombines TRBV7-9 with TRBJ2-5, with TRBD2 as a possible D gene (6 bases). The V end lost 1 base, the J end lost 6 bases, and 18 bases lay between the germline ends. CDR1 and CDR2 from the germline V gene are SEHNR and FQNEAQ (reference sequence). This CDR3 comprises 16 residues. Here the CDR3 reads CASSLGLGGIGKTQYF. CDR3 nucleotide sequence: TGTGCCAGCAGCTTAGGTCTAGGCGGGATTGGGAAGACCCAGTACTTC.

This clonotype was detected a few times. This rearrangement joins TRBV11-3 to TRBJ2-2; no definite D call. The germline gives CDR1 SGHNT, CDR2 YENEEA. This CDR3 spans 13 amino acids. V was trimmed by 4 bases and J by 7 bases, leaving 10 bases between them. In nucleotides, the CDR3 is TGTGCCAGCAGCTCACCTACCGGCGGGGAGCTGTTTTTT. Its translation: CASSSPTGGELFF. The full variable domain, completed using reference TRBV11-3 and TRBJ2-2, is EAGVVQSPRYKIIEKKQPVAFWCNPISGHNTLYWYLQNLGQGPELLIRYENEEAVDDSQLPKDRFSAERLKGVDSTLKIQPAELGDSAVYLCASSSPTGGELFFGEGSRLTVL.

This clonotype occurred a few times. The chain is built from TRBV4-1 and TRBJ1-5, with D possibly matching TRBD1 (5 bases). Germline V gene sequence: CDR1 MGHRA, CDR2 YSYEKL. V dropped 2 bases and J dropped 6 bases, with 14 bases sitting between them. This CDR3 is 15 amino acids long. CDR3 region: CASSQRWGDPQPQHF. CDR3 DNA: TGCGCCAGCAGCCAACGATGGGGGGACCCTCAGCCCCAGCATTTT.

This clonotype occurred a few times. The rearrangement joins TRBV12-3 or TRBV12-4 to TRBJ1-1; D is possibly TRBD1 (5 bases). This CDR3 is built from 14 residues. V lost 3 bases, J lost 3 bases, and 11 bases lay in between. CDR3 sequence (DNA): TGTGCCAGCAGTTTGGCAGGGAGGTACACTGAAGCTTTCTTT. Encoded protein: CASSLAGRYTEAFF.

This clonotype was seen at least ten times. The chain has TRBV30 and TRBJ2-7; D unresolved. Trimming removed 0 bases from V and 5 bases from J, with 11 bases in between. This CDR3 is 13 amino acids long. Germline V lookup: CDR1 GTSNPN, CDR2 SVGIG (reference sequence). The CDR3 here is CAWSVSDSHEQYF. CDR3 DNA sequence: TGTGCCTGGAGTGTATCCGATTCTCACGAGCAGTACTTC.

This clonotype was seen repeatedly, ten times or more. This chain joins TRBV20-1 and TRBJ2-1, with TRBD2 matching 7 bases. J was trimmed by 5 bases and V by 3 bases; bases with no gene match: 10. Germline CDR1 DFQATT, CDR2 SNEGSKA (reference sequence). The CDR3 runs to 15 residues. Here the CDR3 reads CSARIGGSSDNEQFF. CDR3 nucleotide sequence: TGCAGTGCTAGGATCGGCGGGAGTAGTGACAATGAGCAGTTCTTC.

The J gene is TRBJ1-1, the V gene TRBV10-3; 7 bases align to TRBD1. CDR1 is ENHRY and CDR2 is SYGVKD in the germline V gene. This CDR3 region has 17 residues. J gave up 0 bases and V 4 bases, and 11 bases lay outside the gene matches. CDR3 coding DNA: TGTGCCATCAGTGGAAGGACAGGCCTAGAATTGAACACTGAAGCTTTCTTT. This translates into CAISGRTGLELNTEAFF.

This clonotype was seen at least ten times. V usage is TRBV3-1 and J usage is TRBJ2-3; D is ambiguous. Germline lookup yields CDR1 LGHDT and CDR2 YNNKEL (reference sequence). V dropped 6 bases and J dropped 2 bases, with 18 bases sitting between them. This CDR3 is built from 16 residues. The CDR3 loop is CASSPLQGGFTDTQYF. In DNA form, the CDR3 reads TGTGCCAGCAGTCCCCTCCAAGGTGGTTTCACAGATACGCAGTATTTT.

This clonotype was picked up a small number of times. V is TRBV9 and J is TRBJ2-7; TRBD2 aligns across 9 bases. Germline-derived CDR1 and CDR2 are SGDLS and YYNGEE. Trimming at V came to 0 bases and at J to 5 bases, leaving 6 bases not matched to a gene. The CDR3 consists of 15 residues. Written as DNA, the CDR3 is TGTGCCAGCAGCGTAGAGGTTAGCGGGAGCCACGAGCAGTACTTC. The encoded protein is CASSVEVSGSHEQYF.

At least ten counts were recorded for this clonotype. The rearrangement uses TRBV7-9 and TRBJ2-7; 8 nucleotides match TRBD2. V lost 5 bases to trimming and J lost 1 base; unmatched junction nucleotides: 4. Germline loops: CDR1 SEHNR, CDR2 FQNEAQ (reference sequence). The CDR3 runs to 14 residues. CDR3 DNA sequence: TGTGCCAGCAGCGAACTAGCGGCATCCTACGAGCAGTACTTC. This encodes CASSELAASYEQYF.

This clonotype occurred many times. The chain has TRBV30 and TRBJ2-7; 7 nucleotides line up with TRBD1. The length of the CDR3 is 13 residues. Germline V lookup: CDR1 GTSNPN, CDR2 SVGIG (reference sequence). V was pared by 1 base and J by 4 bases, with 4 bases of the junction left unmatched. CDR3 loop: CAWSGQGYYEQYF. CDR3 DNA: TGTGCCTGGAGTGGACAGGGTTATTACGAGCAGTACTTC. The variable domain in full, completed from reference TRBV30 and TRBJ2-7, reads SQTIHQWPATLVQPVGSPLSLECTVEGTSNPNLYWYRQAAGRGLQLLFYSVGIGQISSEVPQNLSASRPQDRQFILSSKKLLLSDSGFYLCAWSGQGYYEQYFGPGTRLTVT.

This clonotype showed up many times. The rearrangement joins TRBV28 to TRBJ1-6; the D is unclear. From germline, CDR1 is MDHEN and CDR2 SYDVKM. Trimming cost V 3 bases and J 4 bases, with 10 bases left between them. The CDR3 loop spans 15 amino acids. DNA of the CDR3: TGTGCCAGCAGTTTTGCAGATCCTTATAATTCACCCCTCCACTTT. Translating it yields CASSFADPYNSPLHF.